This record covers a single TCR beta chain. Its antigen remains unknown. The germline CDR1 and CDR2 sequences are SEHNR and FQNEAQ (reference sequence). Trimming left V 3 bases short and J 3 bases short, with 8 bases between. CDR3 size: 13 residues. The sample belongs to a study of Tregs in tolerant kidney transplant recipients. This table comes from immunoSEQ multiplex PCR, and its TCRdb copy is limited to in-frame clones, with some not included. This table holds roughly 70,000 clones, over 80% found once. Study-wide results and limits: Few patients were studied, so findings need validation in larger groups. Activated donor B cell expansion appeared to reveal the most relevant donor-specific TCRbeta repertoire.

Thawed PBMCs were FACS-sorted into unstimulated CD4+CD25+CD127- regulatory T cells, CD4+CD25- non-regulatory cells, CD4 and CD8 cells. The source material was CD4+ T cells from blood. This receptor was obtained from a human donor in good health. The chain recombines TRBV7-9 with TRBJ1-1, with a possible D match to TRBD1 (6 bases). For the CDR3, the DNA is TGTGCCAGCAGCTTCGCAGGGGACACTGAAGCTTTCTTT. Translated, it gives CASSFAGDTEAFF.